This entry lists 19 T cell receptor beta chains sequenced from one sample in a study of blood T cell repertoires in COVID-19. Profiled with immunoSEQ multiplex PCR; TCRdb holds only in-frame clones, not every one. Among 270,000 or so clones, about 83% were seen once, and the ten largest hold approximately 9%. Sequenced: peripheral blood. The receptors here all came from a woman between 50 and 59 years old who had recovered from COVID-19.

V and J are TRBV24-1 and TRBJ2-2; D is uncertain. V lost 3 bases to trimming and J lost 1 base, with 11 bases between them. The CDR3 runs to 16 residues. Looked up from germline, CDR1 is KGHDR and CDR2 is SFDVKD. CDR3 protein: CATSDPMTGNTGELFF. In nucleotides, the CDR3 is TGTGCCACCAGTGATCCTATGACGGGGAACACCGGGGAGCTGTTTTTT.

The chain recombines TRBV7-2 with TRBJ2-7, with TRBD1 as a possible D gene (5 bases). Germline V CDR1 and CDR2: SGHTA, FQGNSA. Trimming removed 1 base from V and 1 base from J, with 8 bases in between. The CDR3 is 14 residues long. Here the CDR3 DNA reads TGTGCCAGCAGCTTAGACTCAGGGTCCTACGAGCAGTACTTC. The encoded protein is CASSLDSGSYEQYF.

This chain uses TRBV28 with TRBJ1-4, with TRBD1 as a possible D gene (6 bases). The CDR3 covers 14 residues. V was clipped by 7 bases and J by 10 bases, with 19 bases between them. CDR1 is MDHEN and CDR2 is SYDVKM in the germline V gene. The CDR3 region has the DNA TGTGCCAGCACTTTTAACGTAGGGGGGGGAAAACTGTTTTTT. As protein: CASTFNVGGGKLFF.

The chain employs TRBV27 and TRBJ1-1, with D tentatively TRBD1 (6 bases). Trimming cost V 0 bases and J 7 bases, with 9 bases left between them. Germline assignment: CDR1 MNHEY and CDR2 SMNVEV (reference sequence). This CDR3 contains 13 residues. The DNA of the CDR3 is TGTGCCAGCAGTTTATCGGGGGCGATTGAAGCTTTCTTT. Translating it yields CASSLSGAIEAFF.

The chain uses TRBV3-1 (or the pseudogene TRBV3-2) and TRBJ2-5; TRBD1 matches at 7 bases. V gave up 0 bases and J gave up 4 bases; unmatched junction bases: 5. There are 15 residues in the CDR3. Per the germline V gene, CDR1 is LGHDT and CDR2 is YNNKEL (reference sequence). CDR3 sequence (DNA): TGTGCCAGCAGCCAAGATCGGTCAGGGGGAGAGACCCAGTACTTC. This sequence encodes CASSQDRSGGETQYF.

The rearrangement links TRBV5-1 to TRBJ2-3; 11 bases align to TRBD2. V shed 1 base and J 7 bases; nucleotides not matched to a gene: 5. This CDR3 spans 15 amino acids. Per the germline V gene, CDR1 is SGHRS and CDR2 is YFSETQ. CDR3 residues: CASSLNSGGANTQYF. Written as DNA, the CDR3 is TGCGCCAGCAGCTTGAATAGCGGGGGGGCTAATACGCAGTATTTT.

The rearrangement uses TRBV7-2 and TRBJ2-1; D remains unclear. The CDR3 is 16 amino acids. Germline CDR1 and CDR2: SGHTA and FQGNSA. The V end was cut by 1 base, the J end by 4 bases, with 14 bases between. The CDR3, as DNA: TGTGCCAGCAGCTTAGTTGTTCACTCTGGTTACAATGAGCAGTTCTTC. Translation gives CASSLVVHSGYNEQFF.

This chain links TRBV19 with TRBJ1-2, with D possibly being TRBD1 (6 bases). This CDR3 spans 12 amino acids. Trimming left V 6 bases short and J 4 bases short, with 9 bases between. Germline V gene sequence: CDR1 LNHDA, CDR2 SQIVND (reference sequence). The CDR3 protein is CASRTGSYGYTF. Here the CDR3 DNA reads TGTGCCAGTAGAACAGGGAGCTATGGCTACACCTTC.

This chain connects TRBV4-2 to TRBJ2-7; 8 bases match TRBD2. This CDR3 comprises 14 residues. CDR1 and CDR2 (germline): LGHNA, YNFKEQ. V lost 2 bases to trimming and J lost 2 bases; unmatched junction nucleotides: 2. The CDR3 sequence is CASSQMGLAYEQYF. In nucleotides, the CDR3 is TGTGCCAGCAGCCAAATGGGACTAGCCTACGAGCAGTACTTC.

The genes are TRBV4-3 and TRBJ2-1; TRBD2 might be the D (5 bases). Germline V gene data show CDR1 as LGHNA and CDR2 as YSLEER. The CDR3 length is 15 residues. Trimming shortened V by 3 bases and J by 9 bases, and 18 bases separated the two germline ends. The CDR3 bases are TGCGCCAGCAGCCAGGAGGCGGGTATCCCACGTGAGCAGTTCTTC. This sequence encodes CASSQEAGIPREQFF.

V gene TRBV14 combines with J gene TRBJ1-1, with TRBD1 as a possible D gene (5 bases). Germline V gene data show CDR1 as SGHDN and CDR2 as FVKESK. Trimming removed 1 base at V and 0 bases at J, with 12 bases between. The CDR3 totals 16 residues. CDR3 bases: TGTGCCAGCAGCCAAGCTGGCAGGGCCATGAACACTGAAGCTTTCTTT. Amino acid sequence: CASSQAGRAMNTEAFF.

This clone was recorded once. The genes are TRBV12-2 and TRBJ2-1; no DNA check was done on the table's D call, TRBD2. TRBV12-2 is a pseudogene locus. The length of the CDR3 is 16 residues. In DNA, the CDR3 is TGTGCAAGTCGCCCAGATGGGGTACTAGTCCCTCCAGAGCAGTTCTTC. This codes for CASRPDGVLVPPEQFF.

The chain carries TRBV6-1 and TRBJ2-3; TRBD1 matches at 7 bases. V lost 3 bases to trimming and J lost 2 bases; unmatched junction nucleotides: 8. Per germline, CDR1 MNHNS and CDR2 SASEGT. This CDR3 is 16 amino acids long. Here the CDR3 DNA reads TGTGCCAGCAGTGATCAGACAGGGAGCCCCACAGATACGCAGTATTTT. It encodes CASSDQTGSPTDTQYF.

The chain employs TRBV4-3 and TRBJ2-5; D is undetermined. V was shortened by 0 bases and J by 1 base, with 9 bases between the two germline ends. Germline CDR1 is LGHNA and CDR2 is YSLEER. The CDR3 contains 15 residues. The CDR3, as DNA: TGCGCCAGCAGCCAAGATGGCAGCGCCCAAGAGACCCAGTACTTC. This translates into CASSQDGSAQETQYF.

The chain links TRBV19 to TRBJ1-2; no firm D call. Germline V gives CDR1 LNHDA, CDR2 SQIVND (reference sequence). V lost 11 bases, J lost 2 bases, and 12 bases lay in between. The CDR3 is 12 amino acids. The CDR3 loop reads CAAGTANYGYTF. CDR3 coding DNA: TGTGCCGCGGGAACAGCAAACTATGGCTACACCTTC.

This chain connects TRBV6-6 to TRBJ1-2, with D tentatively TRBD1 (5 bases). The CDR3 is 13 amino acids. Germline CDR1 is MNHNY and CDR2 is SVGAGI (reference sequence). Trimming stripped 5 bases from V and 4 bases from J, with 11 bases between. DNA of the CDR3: TGTGCCAGCAGTACGACAGATAGCTATGGCTACACCTTC. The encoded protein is CASSTTDSYGYTF.

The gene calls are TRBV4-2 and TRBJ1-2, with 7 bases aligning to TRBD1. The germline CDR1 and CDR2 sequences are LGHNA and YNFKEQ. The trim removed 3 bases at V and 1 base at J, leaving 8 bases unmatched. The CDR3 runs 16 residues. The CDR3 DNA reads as TGTGCCAGCAGCCACTTCTTTGGGGACAGTAACTATGGCTACACCTTC. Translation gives CASSHFFGDSNYGYTF.

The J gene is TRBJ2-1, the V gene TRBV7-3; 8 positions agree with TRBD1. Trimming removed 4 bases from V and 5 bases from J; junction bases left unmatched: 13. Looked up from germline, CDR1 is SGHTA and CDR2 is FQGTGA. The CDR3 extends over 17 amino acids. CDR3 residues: CASSSQSGGAVNNEQFF. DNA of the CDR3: TGTGCCAGCAGCTCCCAATCAGGGGGCGCCGTTAACAATGAGCAGTTCTTC.

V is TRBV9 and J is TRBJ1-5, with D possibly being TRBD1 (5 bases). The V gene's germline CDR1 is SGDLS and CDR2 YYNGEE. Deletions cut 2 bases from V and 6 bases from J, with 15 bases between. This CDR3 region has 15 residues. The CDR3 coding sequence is TGTGCCAGCAGCGTGGAGGGGATTCTGACTCAGCCCCAGCATTTT. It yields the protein CASSVEGILTQPQHF.